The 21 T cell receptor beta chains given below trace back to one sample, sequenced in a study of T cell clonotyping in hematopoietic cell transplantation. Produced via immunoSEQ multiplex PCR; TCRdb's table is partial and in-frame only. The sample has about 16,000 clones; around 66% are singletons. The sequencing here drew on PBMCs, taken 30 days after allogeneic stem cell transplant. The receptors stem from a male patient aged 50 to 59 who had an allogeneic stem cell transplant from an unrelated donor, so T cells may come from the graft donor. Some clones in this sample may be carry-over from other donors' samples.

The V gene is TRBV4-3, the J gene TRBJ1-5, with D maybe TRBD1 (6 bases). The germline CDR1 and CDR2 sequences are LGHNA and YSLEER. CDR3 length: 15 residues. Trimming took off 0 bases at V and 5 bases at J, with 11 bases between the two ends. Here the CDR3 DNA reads TGCGCCAGCAGCCAAGATCGCGGGGGCTATCAGCCCCAGCATTTT. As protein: CASSQDRGGYQPQHF.

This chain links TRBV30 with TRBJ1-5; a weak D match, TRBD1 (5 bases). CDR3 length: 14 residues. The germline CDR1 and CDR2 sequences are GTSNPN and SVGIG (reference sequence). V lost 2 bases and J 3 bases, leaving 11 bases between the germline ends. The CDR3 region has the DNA TGTGCCTGGAGTATAGGGACCTTCAATCAGCCCCAGCATTTT. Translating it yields CAWSIGTFNQPQHF.

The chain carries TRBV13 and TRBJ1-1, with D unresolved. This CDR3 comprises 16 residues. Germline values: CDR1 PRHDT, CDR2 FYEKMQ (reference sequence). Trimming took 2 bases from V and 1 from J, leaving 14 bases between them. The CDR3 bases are TGTGCCAGCAGCTTACGCTCCAACAAACAGAACACTGAAGCTTTCTTT. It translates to CASSLRSNKQNTEAFF. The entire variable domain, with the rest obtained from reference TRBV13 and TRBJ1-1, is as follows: AAGVIQSPRHLIKEKRETATLKCYPIPRHDTVYWYQQGPGQDPQFLISFYEKMQSDKGSIPDRFSAQQFSDYHSELNMSSLELGDSALYFCASSLRSNKQNTEAFFGQGTRLTVV.

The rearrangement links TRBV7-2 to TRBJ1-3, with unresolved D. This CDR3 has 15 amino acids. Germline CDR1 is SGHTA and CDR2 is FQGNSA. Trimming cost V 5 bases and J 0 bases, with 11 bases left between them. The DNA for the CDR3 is TGTGCCAGCAGCGCTACTCTCACCTCTGGAAACACCATATATTTT. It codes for CASSATLTSGNTIYF.

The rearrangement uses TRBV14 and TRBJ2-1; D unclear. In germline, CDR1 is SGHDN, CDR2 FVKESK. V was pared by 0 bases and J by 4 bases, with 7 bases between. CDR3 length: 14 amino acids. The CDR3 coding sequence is TGTGCCAGCAGCCAAGAACACGGGTACAATGAGCAGTTCTTC. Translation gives CASSQEHGYNEQFF.

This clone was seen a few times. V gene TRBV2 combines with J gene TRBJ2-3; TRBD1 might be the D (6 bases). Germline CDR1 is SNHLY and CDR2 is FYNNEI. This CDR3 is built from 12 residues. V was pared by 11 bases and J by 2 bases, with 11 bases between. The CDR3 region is CACDRNTDTQYF. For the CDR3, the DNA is TGTGCCTGTGACAGGAACACAGATACGCAGTATTTT.

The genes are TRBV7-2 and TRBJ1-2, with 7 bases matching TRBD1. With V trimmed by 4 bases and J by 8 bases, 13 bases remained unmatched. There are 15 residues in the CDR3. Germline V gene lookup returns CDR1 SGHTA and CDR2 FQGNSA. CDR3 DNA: TGTGCCAGCAGCTCCGAATACAGACAGGGTGGGGGCTACACCTTC. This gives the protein CASSSEYRQGGGYTF.

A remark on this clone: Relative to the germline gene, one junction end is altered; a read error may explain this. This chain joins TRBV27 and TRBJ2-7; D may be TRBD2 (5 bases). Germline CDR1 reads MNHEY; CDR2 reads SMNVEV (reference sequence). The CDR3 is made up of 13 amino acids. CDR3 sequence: CASSLLGAYEQCF. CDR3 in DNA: TGTGCCAGCAGTTTACTGGGAGCCTACGAGCAGTGCTTC.

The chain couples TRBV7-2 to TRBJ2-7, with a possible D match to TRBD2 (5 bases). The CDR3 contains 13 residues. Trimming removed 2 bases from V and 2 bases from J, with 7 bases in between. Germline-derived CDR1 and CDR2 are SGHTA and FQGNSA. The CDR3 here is CASSLSGPYEQYF. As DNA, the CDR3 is TGTGCCAGCAGCTTAAGCGGACCCTACGAGCAGTACTTC.

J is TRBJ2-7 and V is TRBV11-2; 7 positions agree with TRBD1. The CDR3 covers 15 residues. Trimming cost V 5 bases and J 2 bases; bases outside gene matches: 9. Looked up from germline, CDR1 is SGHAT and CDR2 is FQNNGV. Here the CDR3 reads CASSDGTDITYEQYF. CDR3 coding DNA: TGTGCCAGCAGCGACGGGACAGACATCACCTACGAGCAGTACTTC.

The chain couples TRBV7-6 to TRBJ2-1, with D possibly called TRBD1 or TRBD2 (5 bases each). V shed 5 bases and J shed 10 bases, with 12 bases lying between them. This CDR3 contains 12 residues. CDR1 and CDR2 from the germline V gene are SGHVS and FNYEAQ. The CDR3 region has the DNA TGTGCCAGCAGCCACCAAGGGGACGAGCAGTTCTTC. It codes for CASSHQGDEQFF.

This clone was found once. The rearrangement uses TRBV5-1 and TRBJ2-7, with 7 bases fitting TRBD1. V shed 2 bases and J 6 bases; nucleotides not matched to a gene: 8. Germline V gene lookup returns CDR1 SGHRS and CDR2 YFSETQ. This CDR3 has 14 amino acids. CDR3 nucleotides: TGCGCCAGCAGCTTAGGACAGGCGAAGCGCGAGCAGTACTTC. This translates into CASSLGQAKREQYF.

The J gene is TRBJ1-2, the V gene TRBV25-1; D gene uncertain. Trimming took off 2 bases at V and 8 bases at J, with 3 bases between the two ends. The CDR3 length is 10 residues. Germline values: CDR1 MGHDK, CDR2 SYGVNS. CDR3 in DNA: TGTGCCAGCAGTGAAGGGGGCTACACCTTC. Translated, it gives CASSEGGYTF.

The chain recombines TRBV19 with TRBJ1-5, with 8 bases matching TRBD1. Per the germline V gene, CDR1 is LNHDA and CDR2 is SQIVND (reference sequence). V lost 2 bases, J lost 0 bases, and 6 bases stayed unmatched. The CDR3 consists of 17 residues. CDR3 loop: CASSIRRGQDSNQPQHF. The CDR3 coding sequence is TGTGCCAGTAGTATAAGGAGGGGACAGGATAGCAATCAGCCCCAGCATTTT.

Here the CDR3 reads CASSDGTGDFYGYTF. Written as DNA, the CDR3 is TGTGCCAGCAGTGATGGGACAGGGGATTTCTATGGCTACACCTTC. The rearrangement uses TRBV6-1 and TRBJ1-2; 10 bases align to TRBD1. Germline CDR1 MNHNS, CDR2 SASEGT. The CDR3 is made up of 15 amino acids. V dropped 3 bases and J dropped 4; count of bases not matched to a gene: 5.

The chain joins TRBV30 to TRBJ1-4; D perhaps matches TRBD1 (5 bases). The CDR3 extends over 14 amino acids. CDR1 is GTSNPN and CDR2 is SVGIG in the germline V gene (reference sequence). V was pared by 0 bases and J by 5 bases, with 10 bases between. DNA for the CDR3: TGTGCCTGGAGTGTGGGGGAGGGAAATGAAAAACTGTTTTTT. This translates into CAWSVGEGNEKLFF.

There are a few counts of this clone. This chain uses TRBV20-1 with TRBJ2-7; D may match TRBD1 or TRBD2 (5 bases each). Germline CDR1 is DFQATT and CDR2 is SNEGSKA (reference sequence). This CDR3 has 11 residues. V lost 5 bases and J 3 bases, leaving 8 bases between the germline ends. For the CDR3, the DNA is TGCAGTGCTGGGGGTAACTACGAGCAGTACTTC. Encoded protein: CSAGGNYEQYF.

This CDR3 reads CASNRGSAGNTIYF. The DNA of the CDR3 is TGTGCCAGCAACAGGGGAAGCGCTGGAAACACCATATATTTT. The chain carries TRBV19 and TRBJ1-3; 7 nucleotides align to TRBD1. The CDR3 consists of 14 residues. Germline CDR1 is LNHDA and CDR2 is SQIVND (reference sequence). The V and J ends lost 9 bases and 2 bases, in that order; junction bases with no gene match: 7.

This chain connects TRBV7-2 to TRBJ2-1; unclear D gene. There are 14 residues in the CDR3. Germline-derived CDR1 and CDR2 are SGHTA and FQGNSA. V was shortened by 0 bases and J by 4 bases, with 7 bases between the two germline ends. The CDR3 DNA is TGTGCCAGCAGCTTAGCGCCAACATACAATGAGCAGTTCTTC. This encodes CASSLAPTYNEQFF.

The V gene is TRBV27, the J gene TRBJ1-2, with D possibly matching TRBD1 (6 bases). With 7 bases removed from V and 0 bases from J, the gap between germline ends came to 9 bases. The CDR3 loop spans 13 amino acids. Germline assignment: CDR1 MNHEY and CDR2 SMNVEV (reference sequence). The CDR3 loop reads CASKQGANYGYTF. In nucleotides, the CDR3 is TGTGCCAGCAAACAGGGAGCTAACTATGGCTACACCTTC.

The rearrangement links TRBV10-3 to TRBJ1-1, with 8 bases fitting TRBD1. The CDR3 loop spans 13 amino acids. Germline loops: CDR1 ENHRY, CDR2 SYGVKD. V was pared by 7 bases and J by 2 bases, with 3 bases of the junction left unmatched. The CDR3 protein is CAITGQGNTEAFF. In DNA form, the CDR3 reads TGTGCCATCACAGGACAGGGAAACACTGAAGCTTTCTTT.